This T cell receptor (beta chain) was recovered during a study of T cells in Graves' hyperthyroidism and ophthalmopathy. The CDR3 length is 13 residues. V dropped 6 bases and J dropped 0; count of bases not matched to a gene: 4. CDR1 and CDR2 from the germline V gene are SQVTM and ANQGSEA. This clonotype came up many times. Amplified regions were TCR beta CDR3 sequences from RNA transcripts. The primer set for the first-round RT-PCR of the TCR CDR3 was HTBI. TCRdb re-derived calls from the multiplex PCR reads in MiXCR, one entry per CDR3 protein. The sample includes 500,000 or so distinct CDR3 sequences, about 16% seen only once; the top ten take 25% to 30%.

The sequenced sample was blood. This clonotype originated in a woman between 25 and 40 years old with Graves' ophthalmopathy. The genes are TRBV29-1 and TRBJ1-2; TRBD1 aligns across 7 bases. The CDR3 bases are TGCAGCGTGACCGGGACAGCTAACTATGGCTACACCTTC. This encodes CSVTGTANYGYTF.